This entry lists 13 T cell receptor beta chains sequenced from one sample in a study of blood T cell repertoires in COVID-19. Sequencing used immunoSEQ multiplex PCR; TCRdb keeps in-frame clones, though not all of them. The data show a few hundred thousand clones, with around 85% seen just once and approximately 4.2% held by the top ten. The sample was PBMCs or T cells enriched from blood (not recorded which). The receptors stem from a woman aged 30 to 39 who had recovered from COVID-19.

The rearrangement links TRBV20-1 to TRBJ2-7; maybe TRBD1 (5 bases). Between the trimmed V and J ends, which lost 2 bases and 6 bases, there was a span of 8 bases. Germline assignment: CDR1 DFQATT and CDR2 SNEGSKA (reference sequence). CDR3 length: 11 amino acids. Written as DNA, the CDR3 is TGCAGTGCTAGAAGGGGATTCGAGCAGTACTTC. It encodes CSARRGFEQYF.

The J gene is TRBJ1-5, the V gene TRBV4-2; tentatively, D is TRBD1 (6 bases). The V and J ends lost 2 bases and 4 bases respectively, with 18 bases between them. The CDR3 length is 17 residues. From germline, CDR1 is LGHNA and CDR2 YNFKEQ. Here the CDR3 reads CASSQYFQAGVNQPQHF. The CDR3 DNA is TGTGCCAGCAGCCAATATTTTCAAGCAGGGGTAAATCAGCCCCAGCATTTT.

The V gene is TRBV6-6, the J gene TRBJ2-3; D is ambiguous. Trimming cost V 5 bases and J 14 bases, with 14 bases left between them. Per germline, CDR1 MNHNY and CDR2 SVGAGI (reference sequence). This CDR3 contains 11 residues. The CDR3 spells CASSAGRPPYF. DNA of the CDR3: TGTGCCAGCAGTGCAGGCCGGCCCCCGTATTTT.

The chain couples TRBV13 to TRBJ1-2; the D gene is possibly TRBD1 (6 bases). V lost 4 bases, J lost 7 bases, and 13 bases lay in between. The germline V gene encodes CDR1 PRHDT and CDR2 FYEKMQ (reference sequence). The CDR3 contains 13 residues. The CDR3 nucleotides are TGTGCCAGCAGCTCCACAGGGTCTCGTGGCTACACCTTC. Protein sequence: CASSSTGSRGYTF.

The genes are TRBV4-1 and TRBJ2-7; D may be TRBD1 (6 bases). V was pared by 2 bases and J by 0 bases, with 14 bases between. The CDR3 extends over 16 amino acids. From germline, CDR1 is MGHRA and CDR2 YSYEKL. The CDR3 DNA follows: TGCGCCAGCAGCCAACGAGGGACACTCAGCTCCTACGAGCAGTACTTC. Amino acid sequence: CASSQRGTLSSYEQYF.

V and J are TRBV13 and TRBJ1-1; D unclear. The ends were cut back, 3 bases at V and 1 base at J, with 9 bases in the middle. This CDR3 has 14 residues. CDR1 PRHDT and CDR2 FYEKMQ come from the germline V gene (reference sequence). For the CDR3, the DNA is TGTGCCAGCAGCTTCCGGGAAGCGAACACTGAAGCTTTCTTT. This translates into CASSFREANTEAFF.

This clone has a single count. This chain uses TRBV28 with TRBJ1-3; the D is unclear. V dropped 3 bases and J dropped 2 bases, with 5 bases sitting between them. Germline CDR1 MDHEN, CDR2 SYDVKM. This CDR3 spans 13 amino acids. Here the CDR3 DNA reads TGTGCCAGCAGTTTGGCTGCTGGAAACACCATATATTTT. Protein product: CASSLAAGNTIYF.

The chain uses TRBV30 and TRBJ2-3; no clear D. V lost 3 bases, J lost 5 bases, and 15 bases lay in between. CDR3 size: 14 residues. The germline gives CDR1 GTSNPN, CDR2 SVGIG (reference sequence). CDR3 sequence reads: CAWRGPERKDTQYF. CDR3 nucleotide sequence: TGTGCCTGGAGGGGTCCCGAGCGCAAAGATACGCAGTATTTT.

V usage is TRBV19 and J usage is TRBJ1-2; 7 positions match TRBD1. V trimming: 3 bases; J trimming: 3 bases; junction bases outside the gene matches: 10. This CDR3 contains 16 residues. Looked up from germline, CDR1 is LNHDA and CDR2 is SQIVND (reference sequence). CDR3 protein: CASSISKSGTDYGYTF. The CDR3 coding sequence is TGTGCCAGTAGTATCAGCAAATCCGGGACAGACTATGGCTACACCTTC.

The V and J genes are TRBV4-1 and TRBJ2-7; TRBD2 is a possible D gene (5 bases). Germline values: CDR1 MGHRA, CDR2 YSYEKL. CDR3 length: 14 amino acids. Trimming shortened V by 3 bases and J by 4 bases, and 13 bases separated the two germline ends. CDR3 DNA sequence: TGCGCCAGCAGCCAGATGCCAGGAGGTTACGAGCAGTACTTC. Translating it yields CASSQMPGGYEQYF.

The chain recombines TRBV28 with TRBJ1-5, with D possibly matching TRBD1 (6 bases). CDR1 is MDHEN and CDR2 is SYDVKM in the germline V gene. The CDR3 runs to 15 residues. With 6 bases removed from V and 0 bases from J, the gap between germline ends came to 12 bases. The CDR3 is CASSRTGYSNQPQHF. The CDR3 bases are TGTGCCAGCAGCCGCACAGGGTATAGCAATCAGCCCCAGCATTTT. Complete variable domain (other parts from reference TRBV28 and TRBJ1-5): DVKVTQSSRYLVKRTGEKVFLECVQDMDHENMFWYRQDPGLGLRLIYFSYDVKMKEKGDIPEGYSVSREKKERFSLILESASTNQTSMYLCASSRTGYSNQPQHFGDGTRLSIL.

Worth noting for this clone: Different DNA sequences within this sample yield the same CDR3. This sequence joins TRBV24-1 and TRBJ2-5; D is ambiguous. Germline loops: CDR1 KGHDR, CDR2 SFDVKD. This CDR3 has 13 residues. V was clipped by 3 bases and J by 1 base, with 5 bases between them. The CDR3 protein is CATSDGSQETQYF. CDR3 sequence (DNA): TGTGCCACCAGTGATGGCAGCCAAGAGACCCAGTACTTC.

This rearrangement joins TRBV14 to TRBJ1-3, with 7 bases lining up with TRBD1. From germline, CDR1 is SGHDN and CDR2 FVKESK. V was pared by 6 bases and J by 4 bases, with 6 bases of the junction left unmatched. This CDR3 region has 14 residues. In DNA form, the CDR3 reads TGTGCCAGCAGGAAAGGGACAGTCGGAAACACCATATATTTT. This translates into CASRKGTVGNTIYF.